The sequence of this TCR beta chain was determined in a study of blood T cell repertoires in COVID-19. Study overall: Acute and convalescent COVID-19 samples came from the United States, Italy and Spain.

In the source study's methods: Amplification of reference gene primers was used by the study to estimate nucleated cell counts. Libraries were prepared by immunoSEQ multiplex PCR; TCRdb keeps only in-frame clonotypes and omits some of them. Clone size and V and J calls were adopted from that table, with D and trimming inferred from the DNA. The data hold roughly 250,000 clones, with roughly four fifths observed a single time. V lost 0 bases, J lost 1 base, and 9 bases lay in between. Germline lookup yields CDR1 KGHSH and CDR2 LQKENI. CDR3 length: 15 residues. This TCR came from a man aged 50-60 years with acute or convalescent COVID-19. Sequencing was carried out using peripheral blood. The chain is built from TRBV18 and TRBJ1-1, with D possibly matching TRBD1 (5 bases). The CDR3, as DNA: TGTGCCAGCTCACCACCGACAGACGGGAACACTGAAGCTTTCTTT. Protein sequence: CASSPPTDGNTEAFF.